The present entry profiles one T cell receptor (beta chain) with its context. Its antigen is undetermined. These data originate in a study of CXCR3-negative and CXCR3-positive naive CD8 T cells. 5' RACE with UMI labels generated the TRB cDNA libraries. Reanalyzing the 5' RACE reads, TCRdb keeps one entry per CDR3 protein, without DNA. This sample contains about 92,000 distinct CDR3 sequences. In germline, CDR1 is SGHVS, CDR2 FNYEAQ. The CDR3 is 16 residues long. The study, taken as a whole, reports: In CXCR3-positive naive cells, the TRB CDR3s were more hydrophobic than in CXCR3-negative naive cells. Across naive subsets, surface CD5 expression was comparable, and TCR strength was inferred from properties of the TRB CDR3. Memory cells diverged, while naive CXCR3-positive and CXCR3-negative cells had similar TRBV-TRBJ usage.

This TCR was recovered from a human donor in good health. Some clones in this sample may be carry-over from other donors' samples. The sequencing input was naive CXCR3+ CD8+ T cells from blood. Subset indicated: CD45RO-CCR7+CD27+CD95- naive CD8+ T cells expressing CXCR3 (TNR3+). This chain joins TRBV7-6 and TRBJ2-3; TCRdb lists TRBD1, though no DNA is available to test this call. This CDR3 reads CASSRGSWVSTDTQYF.